These T cell receptor beta chains were read from a single sample in a study of T cell repertoires in aging, cancer and after chemotherapy. TCRdb used MiXCR to reprocess the multiplex PCR reads, holding one entry per CDR3 protein. The sample consists of around 5,600 distinct CDR3 sequences, about a quarter of them appearing once. The sequenced sample consisted of blood. Every receptor here comes from a human donor with a solid tumor. CDR3s include the opening cysteine and the closing phenylalanine or tryptophan. D genes are given only for firm matches. Clone size is not always given. Where it is, it says once, few, many or a class for expanded clones.

>-|TRBV19|few|TRBJ2-5
CASSPGSGETQYF
TGTGCCAGTTCCCCAGGGTCCGGGGAGACCCAGTACTTC
>TRBD2|TRBV19|medium-sized|TRBJ2-3
CASSPRGLAGADTQYF
TGTGCCAGTAGTCCTCGAGGACTAGCGGGAGCAGATACGCAGTATTTT
>-|TRBV27|-|TRBJ1-1
CASSREPGPTPTEAFF
TGTGCCAGCAGTAGGGAGCCGGGCCCGACGCCGACTGAAGCTTTCTTT
>-|TRBV6-6|medium-sized|TRBJ2-7
CASRKLGAYEQYF
TGTGCCAGCAGAAAGTTAGGGGCCTACGAGCAGTACTTC
>-|TRBV5-4|medium-sized|TRBJ2-2
CASSLVVRRNTGELFF
TGTGCCAGCAGCTTGGTAGTCAGGCGGAACACCGGGGAGCTGTTTTTT
>-|TRBV6-6|medium-sized|TRBJ2-3
CASRFTDTQYF
TGTGCCAGCAGGTTCACAGATACGCAGTATTTT
>TRBD2|TRBV6-2/TRBV6-3|few|TRBJ2-7
CASSSGLAGESGYEQYF
TGTGCCAGCAGTTCGGGACTAGCGGGAGAGAGTGGGTACGAGCAGTACTTC
>-|TRBV4-3|-|TRBJ1-2
CASSQDRSTNYGYTF
TGCGCCAGCAGCCAAGATCGGAGCACTAACTATGGCTACACCTTC
>-|TRBV19|medium-sized|TRBJ2-7
CASSIGYEQYF
TGTGCCAGTAGTATTGGCTACGAGCAGTACTTC
>TRBD1|TRBV5-5|few|TRBJ2-1
CASSFRDRENEQFF
TGTGCCAGCAGCTTCCGGGACAGGGAAAATGAGCAGTTCTTC
>-|TRBV21-1|-|TRBJ2-2
CASSKVLSQGAENTGELFF
TGTGCCAGCAGCAAAGTCCTTAGTCAGGGGGCTGAGAACACCGGGGAGCTGTTTTTT
>-|TRBV15|few|TRBJ1-3
CATSTQEGNTIYF
TGTGCCACCAGCACCCAAGAAGGAAACACCATATATTTT
>-|TRBV12-3/TRBV12-4|-|TRBJ2-5
CASSPDSGDRETQYF
TGTGCCAGCAGCCCGGACAGCGGCGATCGGGAGACCCAGTACTTC
>-|TRBV29-1|-|TRBJ2-7
CSAEGANGELYF
TGCAGCGCCGAAGGGGCAAACGGGGAGCTGTACTTC
>-|TRBV6-5|medium-sized|TRBJ2-6
CASSYSGSGANVLTF
TGTGCCAGCAGTTACTCAGGGTCTGGGGCCAACGTCCTGACTTTC
>TRBD2|TRBV6-5|medium-sized|TRBJ2-1
CASSYFTSGRSSYNEQFF
TGTGCCAGCAGTTATTTCACTAGCGGGAGGAGCTCCTACAATGAGCAGTTCTTC